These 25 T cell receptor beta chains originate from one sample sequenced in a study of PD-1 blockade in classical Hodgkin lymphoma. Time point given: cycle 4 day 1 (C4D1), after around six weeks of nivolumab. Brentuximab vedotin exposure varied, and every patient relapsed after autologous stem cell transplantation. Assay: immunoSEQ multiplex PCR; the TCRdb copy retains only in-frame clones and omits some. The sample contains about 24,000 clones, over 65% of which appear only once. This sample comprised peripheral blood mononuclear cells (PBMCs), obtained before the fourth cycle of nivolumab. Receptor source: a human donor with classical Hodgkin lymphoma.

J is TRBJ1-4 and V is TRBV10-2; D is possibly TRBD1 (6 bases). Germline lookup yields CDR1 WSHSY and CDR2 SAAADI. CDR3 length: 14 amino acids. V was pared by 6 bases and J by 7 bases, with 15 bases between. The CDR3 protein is CASRAGTKGEKLFF. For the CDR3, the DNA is TGCGCCAGCAGGGCCGGGACAAAAGGTGAAAAACTGTTTTTT.

The CDR3 DNA follows: TGCGCCAGCAGCCAAGGGCGGGGCTCCTACGAGCAGTACTTC. This translates into CASSQGRGSYEQYF. The chain joins TRBV4-1 to TRBJ2-7, with D possibly TRBD2 on 6 matching bases. The CDR3 sequence is 14 residues long. Germline CDR1 reads MGHRA; CDR2 reads YSYEKL. V was clipped by 1 base and J by 0 bases, with 7 bases between them.

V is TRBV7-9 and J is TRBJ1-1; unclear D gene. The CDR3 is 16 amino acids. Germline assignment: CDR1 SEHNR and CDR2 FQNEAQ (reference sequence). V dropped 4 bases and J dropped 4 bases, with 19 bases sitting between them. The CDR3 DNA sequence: TGTGCCAGCAGCTCCCAATCGCCATACTGGGGCACTGAAGCTTTCTTT. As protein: CASSSQSPYWGTEAFF.

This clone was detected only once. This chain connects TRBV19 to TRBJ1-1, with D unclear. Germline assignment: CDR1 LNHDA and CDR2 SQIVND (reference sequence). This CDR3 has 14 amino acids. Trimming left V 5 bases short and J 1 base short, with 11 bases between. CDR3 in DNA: TGTGCCAGTAGTGACCACCGGGCGAACACTGAAGCTTTCTTT. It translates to CASSDHRANTEAFF. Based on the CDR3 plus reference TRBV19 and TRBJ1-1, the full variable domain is DGGITQSPKYLFRKEGQNVTLSCEQNLNHDAMYWYRQDPGQGLRLIYYSQIVNDFQKGDIAEGYSVSREKKESFPLTVTSAQKNPTAFYLCASSDHRANTEAFFGQGTRLTVV.

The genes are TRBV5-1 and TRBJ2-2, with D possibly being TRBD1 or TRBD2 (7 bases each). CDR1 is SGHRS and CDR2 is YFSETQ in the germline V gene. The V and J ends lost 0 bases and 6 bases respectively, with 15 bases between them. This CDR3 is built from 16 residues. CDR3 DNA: TGCGCCAGCAGCTTGGCCGTGGCAGGGGGGGCCGGGGAGCTGTTTTTT. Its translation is CASSLAVAGGAGELFF. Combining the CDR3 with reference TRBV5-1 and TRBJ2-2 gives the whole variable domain KAGVTQTPRYLIKTRGQQVTLSCSPISGHRSVSWYQQTPGQGLQFLFEYFSETQRNKGNFPGRFSGRQFSNSRSEMNVSTLELGDSALYLCASSLAVAGGAGELFFGEGSRLTVL.

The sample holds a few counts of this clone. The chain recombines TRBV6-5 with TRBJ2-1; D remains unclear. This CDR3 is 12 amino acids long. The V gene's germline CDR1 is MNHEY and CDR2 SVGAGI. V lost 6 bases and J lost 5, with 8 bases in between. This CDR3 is CASSSVNNEQFF. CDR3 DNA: TGTGCCAGCAGCTCTGTTAACAATGAGCAGTTCTTC.

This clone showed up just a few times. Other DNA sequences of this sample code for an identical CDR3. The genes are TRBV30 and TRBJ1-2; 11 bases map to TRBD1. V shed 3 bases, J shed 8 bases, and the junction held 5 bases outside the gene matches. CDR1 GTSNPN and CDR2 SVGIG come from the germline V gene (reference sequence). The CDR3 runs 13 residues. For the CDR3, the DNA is TGTGCCTGGAGCGGGACAGGGGGAGGAGGCTACACCTTC. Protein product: CAWSGTGGGGYTF.

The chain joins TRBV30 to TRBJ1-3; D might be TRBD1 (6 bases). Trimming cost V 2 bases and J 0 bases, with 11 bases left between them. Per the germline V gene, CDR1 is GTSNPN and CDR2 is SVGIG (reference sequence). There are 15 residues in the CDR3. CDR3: CAWSRGTPSGNTIYF. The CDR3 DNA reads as TGTGCCTGGAGTCGCGGGACACCCTCTGGAAACACCATATATTTT.

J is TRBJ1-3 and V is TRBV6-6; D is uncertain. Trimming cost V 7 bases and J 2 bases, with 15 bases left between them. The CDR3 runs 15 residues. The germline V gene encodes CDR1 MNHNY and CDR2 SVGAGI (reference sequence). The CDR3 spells CASTAPRKAGNTIYF. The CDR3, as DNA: TGTGCCAGCACCGCCCCTCGCAAGGCTGGAAACACCATATATTTT.

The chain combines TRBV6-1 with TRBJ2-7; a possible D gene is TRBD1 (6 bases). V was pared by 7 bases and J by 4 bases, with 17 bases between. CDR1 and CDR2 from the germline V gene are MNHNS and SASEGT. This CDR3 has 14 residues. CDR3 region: CASKGTMGAYEQYF. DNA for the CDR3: TGTGCCAGCAAGGGAACTATGGGGGCTTACGAGCAGTACTTC.

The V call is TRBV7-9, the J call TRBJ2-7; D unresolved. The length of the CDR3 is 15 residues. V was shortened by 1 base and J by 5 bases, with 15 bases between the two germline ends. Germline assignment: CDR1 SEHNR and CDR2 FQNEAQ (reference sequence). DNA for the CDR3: TGTGCCAGCAGCTTAGACGGCCGGGTTACGGACGAGCAGTACTTC. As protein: CASSLDGRVTDEQYF.

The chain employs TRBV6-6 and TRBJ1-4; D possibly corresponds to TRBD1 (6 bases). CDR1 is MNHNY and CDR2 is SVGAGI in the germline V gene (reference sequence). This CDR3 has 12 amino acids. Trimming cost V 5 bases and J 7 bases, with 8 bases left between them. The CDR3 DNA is TGTGCCAGCAGTCCACAGGGTGAAAAACTGTTTTTT. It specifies CASSPQGEKLFF.

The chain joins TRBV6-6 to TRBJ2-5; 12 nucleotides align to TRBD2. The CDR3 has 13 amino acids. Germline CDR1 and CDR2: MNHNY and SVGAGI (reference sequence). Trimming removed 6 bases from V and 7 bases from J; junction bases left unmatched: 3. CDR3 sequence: CASSGLAGRTQYF. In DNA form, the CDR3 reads TGTGCCAGCAGCGGACTAGCGGGGAGGACCCAGTACTTC.

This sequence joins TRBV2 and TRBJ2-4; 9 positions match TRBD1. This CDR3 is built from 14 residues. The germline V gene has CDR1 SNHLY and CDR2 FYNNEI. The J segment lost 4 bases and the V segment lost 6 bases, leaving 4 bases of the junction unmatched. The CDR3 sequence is CASRGTGPKNIQYF. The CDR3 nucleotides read TGTGCCAGCAGAGGGACAGGGCCAAAAAACATTCAGTACTTC.

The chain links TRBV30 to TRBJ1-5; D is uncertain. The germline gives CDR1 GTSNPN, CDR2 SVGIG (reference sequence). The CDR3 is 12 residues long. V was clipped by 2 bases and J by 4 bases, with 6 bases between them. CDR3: CAWSLGNQPQHF. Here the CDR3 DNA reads TGTGCCTGGAGTCTCGGGAATCAGCCCCAGCATTTT.

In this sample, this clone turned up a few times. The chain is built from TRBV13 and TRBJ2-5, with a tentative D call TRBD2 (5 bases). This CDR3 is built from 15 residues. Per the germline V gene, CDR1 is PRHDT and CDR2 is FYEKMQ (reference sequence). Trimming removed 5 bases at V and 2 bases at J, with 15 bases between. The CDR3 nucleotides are TGTGCCAGCAGCGCAAAAGGAGGCGGTCAAGAGACCCAGTACTTC. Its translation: CASSAKGGGQETQYF.

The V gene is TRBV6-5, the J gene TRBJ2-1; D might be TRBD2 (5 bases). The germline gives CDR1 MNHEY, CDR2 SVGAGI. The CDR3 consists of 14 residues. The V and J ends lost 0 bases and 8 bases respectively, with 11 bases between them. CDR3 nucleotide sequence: TGTGCCAGCAGTTACTCGCCCCGGGGAGATGAGCAGTTCTTC. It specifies CASSYSPRGDEQFF.

The CDR3 here is CASSVEAWKVSSGNTIYF. The CDR3 nucleotides read TGTGCCAGCAGTGTCGAAGCGTGGAAAGTTTCCTCTGGAAACACCATATATTTT. The V gene is TRBV6-1, the J gene TRBJ1-3; D call uncertain. This CDR3 is 18 amino acids long. CDR1 is MNHNS and CDR2 is SASEGT in the germline V gene. The V end lost 4 bases, the J end lost 0 bases, and 19 bases lay between the germline ends.

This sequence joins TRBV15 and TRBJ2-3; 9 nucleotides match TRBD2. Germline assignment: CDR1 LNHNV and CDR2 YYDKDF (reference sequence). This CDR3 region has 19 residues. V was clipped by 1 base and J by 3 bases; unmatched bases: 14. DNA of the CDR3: TGTGCCACCAGCAGAGTGGCGGGCGGGGGGGCCCTTGGGACAGATACGCAGTATTTT. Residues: CATSRVAGGGALGTDTQYF.

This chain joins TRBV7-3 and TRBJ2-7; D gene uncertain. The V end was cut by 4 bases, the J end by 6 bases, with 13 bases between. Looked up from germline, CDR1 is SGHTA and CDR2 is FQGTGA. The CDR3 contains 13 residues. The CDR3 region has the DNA TGTGCCAGCAGCTCCACGATTTTCGGCGAGCAGTACTTC. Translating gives CASSSTIFGEQYF. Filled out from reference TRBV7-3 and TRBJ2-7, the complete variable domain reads GAGVSQTPSNKVTEKGKYVELRCDPISGHTALYWYRQSLGQGPEFLIYFQGTGAADDSGLPNDRFFAVRPEGSVSTLKIQRTERGDSAVYLCASSSTIFGEQYFGPGTRLTVT.

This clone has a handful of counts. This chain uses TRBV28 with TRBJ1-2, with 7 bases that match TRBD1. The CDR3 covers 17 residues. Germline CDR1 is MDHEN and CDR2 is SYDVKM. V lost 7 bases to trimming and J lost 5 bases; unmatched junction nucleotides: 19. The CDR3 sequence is CASNDGGSTGQLYGYTF. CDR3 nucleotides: TGTGCCAGCAACGACGGTGGGTCGACAGGGCAGTTATATGGCTACACCTTC.

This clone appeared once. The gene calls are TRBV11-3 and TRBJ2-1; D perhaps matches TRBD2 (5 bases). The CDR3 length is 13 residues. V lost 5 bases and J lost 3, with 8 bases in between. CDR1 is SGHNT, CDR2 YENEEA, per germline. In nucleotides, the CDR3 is TGTGCCAGCAGCCTACGGGGCTACAATGAGCAGTTCTTC. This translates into CASSLRGYNEQFF.

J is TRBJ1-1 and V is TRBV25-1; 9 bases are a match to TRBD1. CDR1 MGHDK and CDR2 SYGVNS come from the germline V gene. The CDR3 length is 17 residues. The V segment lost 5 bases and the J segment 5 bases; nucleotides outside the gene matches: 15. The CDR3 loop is CASSTSSTGGVWTEAFF. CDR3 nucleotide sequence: TGTGCCAGCAGTACAAGCTCAACAGGGGGCGTATGGACTGAAGCTTTCTTT.

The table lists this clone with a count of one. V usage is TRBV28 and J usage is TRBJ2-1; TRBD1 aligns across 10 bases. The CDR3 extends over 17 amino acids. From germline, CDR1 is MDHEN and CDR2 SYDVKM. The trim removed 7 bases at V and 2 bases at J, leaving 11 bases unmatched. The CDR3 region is CASTKLVGQGAYNEQFF. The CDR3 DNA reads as TGTGCCAGCACCAAACTCGTTGGACAGGGGGCCTACAATGAGCAGTTCTTC.

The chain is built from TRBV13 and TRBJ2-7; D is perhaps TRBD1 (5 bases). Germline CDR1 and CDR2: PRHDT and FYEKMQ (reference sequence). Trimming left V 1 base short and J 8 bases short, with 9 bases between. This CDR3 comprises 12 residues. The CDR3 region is CASSLVTGQQYF. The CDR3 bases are TGTGCCAGCAGCTTAGTTACAGGCCAGCAGTACTTC.